The rows below give T cell receptor beta chains drawn from one sample of a study of blood T cell repertoires in COVID-19. TCRdb's table, derived via immunoSEQ multiplex PCR, lists solely in-frame clones and lacks some. The sample records about 140,000 clones, 70% to 80% being singletons. The sample comprised peripheral blood. These receptors originate from a woman in her fifties or sixties with active or convalescent COVID-19. CDR3s include the opening cysteine and the closing phenylalanine or tryptophan. The D gene is left open where the match is weak. The size of a clone is reported for some rows only, either as once, few or many, or as a class for expanded clones.

CDR3aa,CDR3nt,d_gene,abundance,v_gene,j_gene
CASSPEGGANTEAFF,TGTGCCAGCAGCCCGGAGGGAGGGGCGAACACTGAAGCTTTCTTT,NA,NA,TRBV7-2,TRBJ1-1
CASSPGQTNLYEQYF,TGTGCCAGCAGTCCGGGACAGACTAACCTTTACGAGCAGTACTTC,TRBD1,many,TRBV4-2,TRBJ2-7
CASSYGRRGEKLFF,TGTGCCAGCAGCTATGGTCGGCGAGGTGAAAAACTGTTTTTT,NA,once,TRBV7-8,TRBJ1-4
CASAGGRGYEQYF,TGTGCCAGCGCAGGGGGCAGGGGCTACGAGCAGTACTTC,TRBD1,NA,TRBV19,TRBJ2-7
CASSVEGPRGGQYF,TGTGCCAGCAGCGTAGAAGGACCCAGGGGTGGGCAGTATTTT,NA,NA,TRBV9,TRBJ2-3
CASSQMPGQGSYEQYF,TGTGCCAGCAGCCAGATGCCGGGACAGGGGTCCTACGAGCAGTACTTC,TRBD1,NA,TRBV3-1/TRBV3-2,TRBJ2-7
CSVDGGGTSGGWETQYF,TGCAGCGTTGACGGGGGCGGGACTAGCGGGGGATGGGAGACCCAGTACTTC,TRBD2,NA,TRBV29-1,TRBJ2-5
CASSVGGITYNEQFF,TGTGCCAGCAGCGTAGGCGGGATTACCTACAATGAGCAGTTCTTC,NA,NA,TRBV9,TRBJ2-1
CASSGGVTGAKTGNEQFF,TGTGCCAGCAGCGGAGGTGTAACAGGGGCAAAAACGGGCAATGAGCAGTTCTTC,TRBD1,few,TRBV9,TRBJ2-1
CASSPVRTPNEQYF,TGCGCCAGCAGCCCAGTCCGGACTCCCAACGAGCAGTACTTC,NA,NA,TRBV5-1,TRBJ2-7
CASSNGQATEAFF,TGTGCCAGCAGTAATGGACAGGCCACTGAAGCTTTCTTT,TRBD1,NA,TRBV6-5,TRBJ1-1
CASSPMRQGNTEAFF,TGTGCCAGCAGCCCGATGCGACAGGGAAACACTGAAGCTTTCTTT,TRBD1,NA,TRBV6-2/TRBV6-3,TRBJ1-1
CASSLGLAGGDTQYF,TGTGCCAGCAGCTTGGGACTAGCGGGAGGCGATACGCAGTATTTT,TRBD2,NA,TRBV7-2,TRBJ2-3
CASSFQGGGTEAFF,TGTGCCAGCAGCTTCCAAGGGGGCGGCACTGAAGCTTTCTTT,TRBD1,NA,TRBV5-4,TRBJ1-1
CASSQDSAANTEAFF,TGTGCCAGCAGCCAAGATAGTGCGGCAAACACTGAAGCTTTCTTT,NA,many,TRBV14,TRBJ1-1
CASSPRQGASYGYTF,TGTGCCAGCAGTCCAAGACAGGGGGCAAGCTATGGCTACACCTTC,TRBD1,NA,TRBV27,TRBJ1-2
CASSLDRDNQPQHF,TGTGCCAGCTCACTAGACAGGGACAATCAGCCCCAGCATTTT,TRBD1,NA,TRBV18,TRBJ1-5
CASSPTGDAGYTF,TGTGCCAGCAGCCCGACAGGGGACGCTGGCTACACCTTC,TRBD1,few,TRBV5-6,TRBJ1-2
CASSQDLGRISGNTIYF,TGCGCCAGCAGCCAAGATCTGGGGCGGATCTCTGGAAACACCATATATTTT,NA,NA,TRBV4-3,TRBJ1-3
CASSVTTGELFF,TGTGCCAGCAGCGTGACAACCGGGGAGCTGTTTTTT,NA,NA,TRBV7-9,TRBJ2-2
CATSAGTGDYEQYF,TGTGCCACCAGTGCGGGGACAGGGGACTACGAGCAGTACTTC,TRBD1,NA,TRBV24-1,TRBJ2-7
CASSLGDRGSYGYTF,TGTGCCAGCAGCTTGGGGGACAGGGGATCATATGGCTACACCTTC,TRBD1,NA,TRBV5-4,TRBJ1-2
CASSPTEDYEQYF,TGTGCCAGCAGCCCAACCGAGGATTACGAGCAGTACTTC,NA,NA,TRBV7-2,TRBJ2-7
CASSPWTGPNTEAFF,TGCGCCAGCAGCCCGTGGACAGGACCGAACACTGAAGCTTTCTTT,TRBD1,NA,TRBV5-1,TRBJ1-1
CASSLLYNHDTEAFF,TGTGCCAGCAGCTTATTATACAATCATGACACTGAAGCTTTCTTT,NA,NA,TRBV7-2,TRBJ1-1
CASSPLNSPLHF,TGTGCCAGCAGCCCCTTGAATTCACCCCTCCACTTT,NA,NA,TRBV7-2,TRBJ1-6
CASSLVAGGLAETQYF,TGTGCCAGCAGCTTAGTGGCGGGAGGACTCGCGGAGACCCAGTACTTC,TRBD2,NA,TRBV7-9,TRBJ2-5
CASSATPGLAGPRGETQYF,TGTGCCAGCAGCGCTACACCGGGACTAGCGGGACCGCGTGGGGAGACCCAGTACTTC,TRBD2,once,TRBV9,TRBJ2-5
CAIGPDRDRAAFF,TGTGCCATCGGCCCCGACCGGGACAGGGCGGCTTTCTTT,TRBD1,NA,TRBV10-3,TRBJ1-1
CASSQETGQHYEQYF,TGTGCCAGCAGCCAAGAGACGGGACAGCACTACGAGCAGTACTTC,TRBD1,NA,TRBV4-2,TRBJ2-7
CASSDTSGITDTQYF,TGTGCCAGCAGCGATACTAGCGGGATCACAGATACGCAGTATTTT,TRBD2,NA,TRBV2,TRBJ2-3
CSASEQEPQYF,TGCAGTGCTAGCGAGCAAGAGCCCCAGTACTTC,NA,NA,TRBV20-1,TRBJ2-5
CASSQESIDRQYF,TGTGCCAGCAGCCAAGAGAGTATCGATCGCCAGTACTTC,NA,once,TRBV3-1/TRBV3-2,TRBJ2-5
CASSILQETQYF,TGTGCCAGCAGTATCCTACAAGAGACCCAGTACTTC,NA,NA,TRBV12-3/TRBV12-4,TRBJ2-5
CASSPVGGFTEAFF,TGTGCCAGCAGTCCCGTAGGGGGATTTACTGAAGCTTTCTTT,NA,once,TRBV6-2/TRBV6-3,TRBJ1-1
CASTAVRGRGNEQYF,TGTGCCAGCACAGCTGTTAGGGGGCGGGGAAACGAGCAGTACTTC,NA,NA,TRBV5-8,TRBJ2-7
CASSALNPVKTVNTEAFF,TGTGCCAGCAGCGCGCTAAATCCGGTAAAGACAGTAAACACTGAAGCTTTCTTT,NA,NA,TRBV5-8,TRBJ1-1
CASSLAGGYNEQFF,TGTGCCAGTAGTCTAGCGGGAGGCTACAATGAGCAGTTCTTC,TRBD2,NA,TRBV19,TRBJ2-1
CASSPDRARGYTF,TGTGCCAGCAGCCCCGACAGGGCAAGGGGCTACACCTTC,TRBD1,NA,TRBV5-6,TRBJ1-2
CASSSYILPGVLGNTEAFF,TGTGCCAGCAGCTCTTATATACTCCCAGGGGTGCTAGGGAACACTGAAGCTTTCTTT,NA,NA,TRBV11-2,TRBJ1-1
CASSFPGTGSYNEQFF,TGTGCCAGCAGTTTCCCCGGGACAGGGTCCTACAATGAGCAGTTCTTC,TRBD1,NA,TRBV28,TRBJ2-1